These 10 T cell receptor beta chains share one sample of origin, sequenced in a study of cytomegalovirus exposure and HLA in healthy donors. 60 Vbeta and 13 Jbeta primers were used in PCR. Profiled with immunoSEQ multiplex PCR; TCRdb holds only in-frame clones, not every one. The profile shows some 150,000 clones, approximately 80% of them singletons. Specimen: PBMCs. These TCRs come from a woman between 50 and 59 years old in good health and CMV-seropositive.

V gene TRBV5-8 combines with J gene TRBJ2-2; possible D gene TRBD2, 5 bases. The CDR3 sequence is 16 residues long. V was shortened by 2 bases and J by 0 bases, with 11 bases between the two germline ends. Germline assignment: CDR1 SGHTS and CDR2 YDEGEE. The DNA for the CDR3 is TGTGCCAGCAGCTTTGATCGGGGTGCGAACACCGGGGAGCTGTTTTTT. It encodes CASSFDRGANTGELFF. The full variable domain, its missing parts supplied by reference TRBV5-8 and TRBJ2-2, is EAGVTQSPTHLIKTRGQQATLRCSPISGHTSVYWYQQALGLGLQFLLWYDEGEERNRGNFPPRFSGRQFPNYSSELNVNALELEDSALYLCASSFDRGANTGELFFGEGSRLTVL.

The chain couples TRBV28 to TRBJ1-1, with 7 bases that match TRBD1. This CDR3 spans 13 amino acids. Trimming removed 7 bases from V and 11 bases from J; junction bases left unmatched: 13. Germline V gives CDR1 MDHEN, CDR2 SYDVKM. The CDR3 protein is CASTPDRLGEAFF. Here the CDR3 DNA reads TGTGCCAGCACCCCGGACAGGTTGGGGGAGGCTTTCTTT.

This clone has just a few counts. This CDR3 is CASSPEESYGYTF. Here the CDR3 DNA reads TGTGCCAGCTCACCAGAGGAAAGCTATGGCTACACCTTC. The genes are TRBV18 and TRBJ1-2, with D hard to call. The CDR3 covers 13 residues. CDR1 KGHSH and CDR2 LQKENI come from the germline V gene. V dropped 2 bases and J dropped 4 bases, with 8 bases sitting between them. Looking up the rest from reference TRBV18 and TRBJ1-2 gives the full variable domain: NAGVMQNPRHLVRRRGQEARLRCSPMKGHSHVYWYRQLPEEGLKFMVYLQKENIIDESGMPKERFSAEFPKEGPSILRIQQVVRGDSAAYFCASSPEESYGYTFGSGTRLTVV.

The chain couples TRBV5-6 to TRBJ1-5, with 8 positions matching TRBD1. CDR1 SGHDT and CDR2 YYEEEE come from the germline V gene. The CDR3 covers 15 residues. V shed 3 bases, J shed 5 bases, and the junction held 7 bases outside the gene matches. CDR3 sequence (DNA): TGTGCCAGCAGCTCCTTCGACAGGGGCTATCAGCCCCAGCATTTT. Its translation is CASSSFDRGYQPQHF.

The gene calls are TRBV20-1 and TRBJ1-1; D uncertain. Trimming left V 6 bases short and J 3 bases short, with 8 bases between. CDR1 and CDR2 from the germline V gene are DFQATT and SNEGSKA (reference sequence). This CDR3 contains 11 residues. CDR3 in amino acids: CSAPLDTEAFF. CDR3 nucleotide sequence: TGCAGTGCCCCCCTTGACACTGAAGCTTTCTTT.

V gene TRBV10-3 combines with J gene TRBJ1-2; TRBD1 aligns across 10 bases. The trim removed 3 bases at V and 4 bases at J, leaving 2 bases unmatched. In germline, CDR1 is ENHRY, CDR2 SYGVKD. The CDR3 length is 14 residues. CDR3 sequence: CAISEGTGVYGYTF. In DNA form, the CDR3 reads TGTGCCATCAGTGAAGGGACAGGGGTCTATGGCTACACCTTC.

V is TRBV7-6 and J is TRBJ2-7, with 8 bases lining up with TRBD2. Germline CDR1 SGHVS, CDR2 FNYEAQ. Trimming removed 5 bases from V and 1 base from J; junction bases left unmatched: 1. CDR3 length: 13 residues. CDR3 nucleotide sequence: TGTGCCAGCAGCCCGGGGGGGTCCTACGAGCAGTACTTC. Translated, it gives CASSPGGSYEQYF.

This sequence joins TRBV6-1 and TRBJ2-1; 7 bases map to TRBD1. The ends lost 2 bases at V and 7 bases at J; junction bases unmatched: 5. Germline lookup yields CDR1 MNHNS and CDR2 SASEGT. This CDR3 is 14 amino acids long. CDR3 DNA sequence: TGTGCCAGCAGTGAATACAGGGGTTCAAATGAGCAGTTCTTC. It is translated as CASSEYRGSNEQFF.

This clone turned up a few times. The chain is built from TRBV5-4 and TRBJ2-2; tentative D call: TRBD1 (6 bases). Trimming took 2 bases from V and 2 from J, leaving 7 bases between them. CDR3 length: 14 residues. Germline CDR1 and CDR2: SGHNT and YYREEE (reference sequence). The CDR3: CASSFGTNTGELFF. The DNA of the CDR3 is TGTGCCAGCAGCTTCGGGACAAACACCGGGGAGCTGTTTTTT.

The V call is TRBV7-2, the J call TRBJ1-2; D uncertain. V shed 0 bases and J shed 0 bases, with 14 bases lying between them. CDR1 and CDR2 from the germline V gene are SGHTA and FQGNSA. CDR3 length equals 17 residues. The CDR3 region is CASSLARLGVSNYGYTF. CDR3 sequence (DNA): TGTGCCAGCAGCTTAGCCCGATTGGGAGTATCTAACTATGGCTACACCTTC.